One sample yielded the 27 T cell receptor beta chains listed below, sequenced in a study of T cell repertoires in cytomegalovirus infection. The antigens for these receptors are not known. TCRdb itself ran the reads through MiXCR, one entry per CDR3 protein. The table lists fewer than 1,000,000 distinct CDR3 sequences, approximately 32% of them singletons. The specimen was cultured CD8+ T cells from PBMCs, collected from culture after CMV antigen stimulation. These receptor sequences come from a human donor in good health (CMV status not recorded). Some clones in this sample may be carry-over from other donors' samples.

The chain is built from TRBV27 and TRBJ2-7; D may match TRBD1 or TRBD2 (5 bases each). Trimming took 7 bases from V and 4 from J, leaving 17 bases between them. This CDR3 has 14 residues. Germline values: CDR1 MNHEY, CDR2 SMNVEV (reference sequence). The CDR3 DNA follows: TGTGCCAGCAAATCCGGGACCGAAGCTTACGAGCAGTACTTC. Encoded protein: CASKSGTEAYEQYF.

This clonotype was seen only a few times. J is TRBJ2-7 and V is TRBV6-6; TRBD2 aligns across 8 bases. The CDR3 sequence is 13 residues long. The ends lost 5 bases at V and 7 bases at J; junction bases unmatched: 7. Germline V lookup: CDR1 MNHNY, CDR2 SVGAGI (reference sequence). The CDR3, as DNA: TGTGCCAGCAGTAATTCAGCGGGGGAGGAGCAGTACGTC. Its protein product is CASSNSAGEEQYV.

This rearrangement joins TRBV6-1 to TRBJ2-3; D remains ambiguous. Germline CDR1 reads MNHNS; CDR2 reads SASEGT. This CDR3 has 13 amino acids. V lost 10 bases and J 2 bases, leaving 13 bases between the germline ends. CDR3 sequence: CAISPLVTDTQYF. CDR3 coding DNA: TGTGCCATCAGCCCCCTAGTCACAGATACGCAGTATTTT.

The chain has TRBV12-3 or TRBV12-4 and TRBJ2-5; TRBD2 agrees at 7 bases. V shed 7 bases, J shed 4 bases, and the junction held 9 bases outside the gene matches. This CDR3 contains 14 residues. CDR3 protein: CASNPTSVGETQYF. CDR3 nucleotides: TGTGCCAGCAACCCAACTAGCGTCGGAGAGACCCAGTACTTC.

This clonotype was detected a few times. The V gene is TRBV4-1, the J gene TRBJ2-1; the match to TRBD1 covers 8 bases. The length of the CDR3 is 16 residues. Germline trimming cut 2 bases from V and 5 bases from J; bases unmatched to any gene: 8. Per germline, CDR1 MGHRA and CDR2 YSYEKL. The CDR3 loop reads CASSQPGGPTNNEQFF. The CDR3 DNA reads TGCGCCAGCAGCCAACCAGGGGGCCCGACTAACAATGAGCAGTTCTTC.

This clonotype was seen a few times. V and J are TRBV24-1 and TRBJ2-1; D is possibly TRBD1 (6 bases). CDR1 is KGHDR and CDR2 is SFDVKD in the germline V gene. With 3 bases removed from V and 4 bases from J, the gap between germline ends came to 18 bases. This CDR3 contains 17 residues. The CDR3 is CATSDPSGEWRYNEQFF. CDR3 nucleotide sequence: TGTGCCACCAGTGATCCCTCAGGGGAATGGCGGTACAATGAGCAGTTCTTC.

In its sample, this clonotype was seen once. The gene calls are TRBV5-1 and TRBJ1-6, with unresolved D. V lost 2 bases to trimming and J lost 4 bases, with 4 bases between them. Germline values: CDR1 SGHRS, CDR2 YFSETQ. The CDR3 consists of 13 residues. CDR3 sequence (DNA): TGCGCCAGCAGCTTAACGTATAATTCACCCCTCCACTTT. Encoded protein: CASSLTYNSPLHF. The variable domain in full, completed from reference TRBV5-1 and TRBJ1-6, reads KAGVTQTPRYLIKTRGQQVTLSCSPISGHRSVSWYQQTPGQGLQFLFEYFSETQRNKGNFPGRFSGRQFSNSRSEMNVSTLELGDSALYLCASSLTYNSPLHFGNGTRLTVT.

The chain recombines TRBV6-1 with TRBJ1-4, with D perhaps TRBD1 (5 bases). Germline-derived CDR1 and CDR2 are MNHNS and SASEGT. The CDR3 loop spans 17 amino acids. Trimming shortened V by 3 bases and J by 4 bases, and 18 bases separated the two germline ends. The CDR3 nucleotides are TGTGCCAGCAGTGATCCGGCGGCGGGGGGGAGTAATGAAAAACTGTTTTTT. This codes for CASSDPAAGGSNEKLFF.

The chain links TRBV2 to TRBJ2-5, with TRBD1 matching 9 bases. Germline loops: CDR1 SNHLY, CDR2 FYNNEI. The CDR3 contains 14 residues. V lost 4 bases, J lost 4 bases, and 4 bases stayed unmatched. CDR3 sequence (DNA): TGTGCCAGCAGTGCGGGACAGGGCCTAGAGACCCAGTACTTC. As protein: CASSAGQGLETQYF.

This clonotype turned up a few times. The chain has TRBV7-8 and TRBJ1-1, with a tentative D call TRBD1 (6 bases). This CDR3 spans 14 amino acids. Trimming removed 5 bases from V and 6 bases from J, with 16 bases in between. Germline loops: CDR1 SGHVS, CDR2 FQNEAQ. The CDR3 here is CASSRGDTISEAFF. CDR3 coding DNA: TGTGCCAGCAGCCGAGGGGACACTATCTCTGAAGCTTTCTTT.

The sample holds one count of this clonotype. This may be a read error, as it is one base from a much larger clone. The gene calls are TRBV7-8 and TRBJ2-1; no clear D gene. V was shortened by 3 bases and J by 9 bases, with 15 bases between the two germline ends. The CDR3 has 14 amino acids. Per germline, CDR1 SGHVS and CDR2 FQNEAQ. CDR3 residues: CASSLSGFYGEQFF. CDR3 nucleotides: TGTGCCAGCAGCTTGTCGGGCTTCTACGGTGAGCAGTTCTTC.

Regarding this clonotype: The junction departs from germline at one end; a sequencing error may be responsible. The CDR3 reads CVSSEQDYGYTF. In DNA, the CDR3 is TGTGTCAGCAGTGAACAGGACTATGGCTACACCTTC. The chain employs TRBV2 and TRBJ1-2, with a weak D call TRBD1 (5 bases). Germline V CDR1 and CDR2: SNHLY, FYNNEI. The CDR3 runs 12 residues.

This clonotype was seen a few times. V and J are TRBV7-9 and TRBJ1-6; 8 nucleotides agree with TRBD1. There are 17 residues in the CDR3. Germline V gene sequence: CDR1 SEHNR, CDR2 FQNEAQ (reference sequence). The J segment lost 8 bases and the V segment lost 3 bases, leaving 12 bases of the junction unmatched. CDR3 in amino acids: CASSFAYRQGMDSPLHF. The CDR3 nucleotides read TGTGCCAGCAGCTTCGCCTACCGACAGGGGATGGATTCACCCCTCCACTTT.

The rearrangement uses TRBV9 and TRBJ1-1; D gene ambiguous. The CDR3 length is 15 residues. Germline V gives CDR1 SGDLS, CDR2 YYNGEE. The germline V and J ends were trimmed by 0 bases and 4 bases, with 13 bases remaining between them. The CDR3 nucleotides are TGTGCCAGCAGCGTAGCTACTGCCAGTTCCACTGAAGCTTTCTTT. Its translation is CASSVATASSTEAFF.

In DNA, the CDR3 is TGTGCCAGCAGATACGGCCCCCAACCGGACGAAGCTTTCTTT. This sequence encodes CASRYGPQPDEAFF. The gene calls are TRBV6-5 and TRBJ1-1, with D uncertain. The CDR3 loop spans 14 amino acids. The germline gives CDR1 MNHEY, CDR2 SVGAGI. Trimming stripped 6 bases from V and 8 bases from J, with 19 bases between.

This clonotype has only a few counts. V is TRBV6-2 or TRBV6-3 and J is TRBJ2-7, with D possibly TRBD1 on 5 matching bases. Germline loops: CDR1 MNHEY, CDR2 SVGEGT. The CDR3 length is 13 residues. V was clipped by 6 bases and J by 5 bases, with 14 bases between them. CDR3 region: CASSRQGWDEQYV. CDR3 nucleotides: TGTGCCAGCAGCCGGCAGGGATGGGACGAGCAGTACGTC.

This clonotype was observed a handful of times. The genes are TRBV7-9 and TRBJ1-1; D ambiguous. Germline V gives CDR1 SEHNR, CDR2 FQNEAQ (reference sequence). This CDR3 has 14 residues. Deletions cut 2 bases from V and 4 bases from J, with 11 bases between. The CDR3 coding sequence is TGTGCCAGCAGCTTAATGGCGCGGGGCACTGAAGCTTTCTTT. Protein: CASSLMARGTEAFF.

This clonotype was observed a handful of times. The rearrangement links TRBV10-3 to TRBJ1-2; TRBD1 is a possible D gene (5 bases). Trimming took off 8 bases at V and 4 bases at J, with 14 bases between the two ends. Germline V CDR1 and CDR2: ENHRY, SYGVKD. This CDR3 region has 13 residues. CDR3 loop: CAIVETETYGYTF. The CDR3 nucleotides are TGTGCCATCGTCGAGACAGAAACCTATGGCTACACCTTC.

This clonotype was seen a few times. V is TRBV10-1 and J is TRBJ2-7; 10 bases align to TRBD2. Germline loops: CDR1 WNHNN, CDR2 SYGVQD (reference sequence). The ends lost 5 bases at V and 2 bases at J; junction bases unmatched: 6. The CDR3 has 15 amino acids. The DNA for the CDR3 is TGCGCCAGCAGTTCGGGACTAGCGAGCACCTACGAGCAGTACTTC. This encodes CASSSGLASTYEQYF.

This chain links TRBV6-2 or TRBV6-3 with TRBJ2-1, with unresolved D. The V gene lost 5 bases and the J gene lost 3 bases, with 11 bases spanning the gap. The CDR3 contains 14 residues. Germline CDR1 reads MNHEY; CDR2 reads SVGEGT. The CDR3 bases are TGTGCCAGCAGTGATTTGGACGGCTACAATGAGCAGTTCTTC. Protein product: CASSDLDGYNEQFF.

The genes are TRBV19 and TRBJ2-1; D uncertain. The V and J ends lost 1 base and 10 bases respectively, with 11 bases between them. CDR1 is LNHDA, CDR2 SQIVND, per germline (reference sequence). This CDR3 has 13 residues. The CDR3 DNA is TGTGCCAGTAGTATAGGGCCCGAGGCCGAGCAGTTCTTC. It encodes CASSIGPEAEQFF.

The gene calls are TRBV4-1 and TRBJ1-6; D is uncertain. This CDR3 is built from 14 residues. Germline values: CDR1 MGHRA, CDR2 YSYEKL. V lost 0 bases, J lost 4 bases, and 4 bases lay in between. The CDR3 reads CASSQDRYNSPLHF. The CDR3 DNA follows: TGCGCCAGCAGCCAAGATCGGTATAATTCACCCCTCCACTTT.

V and J are TRBV6-1 and TRBJ2-5, with TRBD2 identical over 7 bases. The V and J ends lost 1 base and 5 bases, in that order; junction bases with no gene match: 10. Germline CDR1 MNHNS, CDR2 SASEGT. This CDR3 is built from 16 residues. This chain's CDR3 is CASSEVERGYRETQYF. CDR3 in DNA: TGTGCCAGCAGTGAAGTAGAGCGGGGTTATCGGGAGACCCAGTACTTC.

The chain links TRBV7-9 to TRBJ2-5; D not certain. Trimming left V 5 bases short and J 2 bases short, with 6 bases between. CDR3 length equals 12 residues. Germline V CDR1 and CDR2: SEHNR, FQNEAQ (reference sequence). CDR3: CASSATQETQYF. The CDR3 DNA is TGTGCCAGCAGCGCCACTCAAGAGACCCAGTACTTC.

This clonotype was seen a handful of times. The chain is built from TRBV6-2 or TRBV6-3 and TRBJ2-7, with TRBD1 identical over 7 bases. Per germline, CDR1 MNHEY and CDR2 SVGEGT. The ends lost 8 bases at V and 2 bases at J; junction bases unmatched: 9. The CDR3 sequence is 14 residues long. CDR3 amino acids: CASGLQGTAYEQYV. CDR3 bases: TGTGCCAGCGGGTTACAGGGGACAGCCTACGAGCAGTACGTC.

This clonotype was seen repeatedly, ten times or more. The chain couples TRBV12-3 or TRBV12-4 to TRBJ1-5, with D perhaps TRBD1 (5 bases). V dropped 6 bases and J dropped 0 bases, with 6 bases sitting between them. The CDR3 covers 13 residues. The CDR3 DNA reads TGTGCCAGCAGCAGGGATAGCAATCAGCCCCAGCATTTT. It is translated as CASSRDSNQPQHF.

This clonotype has just a few counts. V is TRBV12-3 or TRBV12-4 and J is TRBJ2-7; D is unresolved. This CDR3 has 14 amino acids. V shed 5 bases and J shed 5 bases, with 16 bases lying between them. CDR3 protein: CASSPQGKVDEQYF. The CDR3 DNA is TGTGCCAGCAGTCCTCAAGGGAAGGTAGACGAGCAGTACTTC.